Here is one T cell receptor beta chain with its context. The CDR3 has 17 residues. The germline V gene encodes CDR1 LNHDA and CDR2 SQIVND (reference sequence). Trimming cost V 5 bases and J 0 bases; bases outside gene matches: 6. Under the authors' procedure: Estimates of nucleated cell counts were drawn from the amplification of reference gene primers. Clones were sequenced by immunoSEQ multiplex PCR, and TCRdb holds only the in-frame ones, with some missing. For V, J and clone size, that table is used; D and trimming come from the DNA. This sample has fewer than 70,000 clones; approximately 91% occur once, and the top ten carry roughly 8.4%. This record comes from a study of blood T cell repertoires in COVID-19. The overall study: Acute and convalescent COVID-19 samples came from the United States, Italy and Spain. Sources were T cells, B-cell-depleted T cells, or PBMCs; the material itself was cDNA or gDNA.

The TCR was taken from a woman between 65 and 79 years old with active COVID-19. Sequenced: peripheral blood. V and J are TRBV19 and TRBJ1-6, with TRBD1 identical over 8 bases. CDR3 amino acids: CASSHQGASSYNSPLHF. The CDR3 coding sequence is TGTGCCAGTAGTCATCAGGGGGCCAGCTCCTATAATTCACCCCTCCACTTT.